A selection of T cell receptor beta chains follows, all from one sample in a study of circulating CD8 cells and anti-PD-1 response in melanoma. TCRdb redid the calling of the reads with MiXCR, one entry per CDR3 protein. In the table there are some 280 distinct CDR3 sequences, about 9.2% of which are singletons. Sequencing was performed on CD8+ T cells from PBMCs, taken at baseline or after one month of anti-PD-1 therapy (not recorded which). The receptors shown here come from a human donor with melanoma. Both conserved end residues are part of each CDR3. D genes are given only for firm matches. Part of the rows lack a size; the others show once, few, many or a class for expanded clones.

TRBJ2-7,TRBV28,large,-,TGTGCCAGCAGTCCAAGACTACATTTCTCCTACGAGCAGTACTTC,CASSPRLHFSYEQYF
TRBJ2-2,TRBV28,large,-,TGTGCCAGCAGTTTAATAACAGGGATGTCCGGGGAGCTGTTTTTT,CASSLITGMSGELFF
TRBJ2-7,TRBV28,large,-,TGTGCCAGCAGTCCCTACTACGAGCAGTACTTC,CASSPYYEQYF
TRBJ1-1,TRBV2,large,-,TGTGCCAGCAGTGACTCACATCCTCTCCCATTGACAAACACTGAAGCTTTCTTT,CASSDSHPLPLTNTEAFF
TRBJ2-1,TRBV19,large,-,TGTGCCAGTAGTGACTACAATGAGCAGTTCTTC,CASSDYNEQFF
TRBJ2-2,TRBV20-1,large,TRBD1,TGCAGTGCTAGTAAGGGGGCTGGGGACACCGGGGAGCTGTTTTTT,CSASKGAGDTGELFF
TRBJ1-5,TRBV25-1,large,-,TGTGCCAGCAGTGAAAGGGGGGGCAATCAGCCCCAGCATTTT,CASSERGGNQPQHF
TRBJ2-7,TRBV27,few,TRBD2,TGTGCCAGCAGTCTCCAAAGACTAGCGGGAAAATACGAGCAGTACTTC,CASSLQRLAGKYEQYF
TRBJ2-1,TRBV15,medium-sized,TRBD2,TGTGCCACCAGCAGGGGAGCGGGAGTTCAGAATGAGCAGTTCTTC,CATSRGAGVQNEQFF
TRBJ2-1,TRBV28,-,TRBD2,TGTGCCAGCAGTTCCGGACTAGCGGGAGACAATGAGCAGTTCTTC,CASSSGLAGDNEQFF
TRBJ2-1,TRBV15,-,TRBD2,TGTGCCACCAGCAGGGGAGCGGGAGTTCGGAATGAGCAGTTCTTC,CATSRGAGVRNEQFF
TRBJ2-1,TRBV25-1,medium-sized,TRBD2,TGTGCCAGCTCTAGCGGGAGGAGAAACAATGAGCAGTTCTTC,CASSSGRRNNEQFF
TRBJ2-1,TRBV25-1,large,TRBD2,TGTGCCAGCTCTAGCGGGAGGAAAAACAATGAGCAGTTCTTC,CASSSGRKNNEQFF
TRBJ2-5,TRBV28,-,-,TGTGCCAGCAGTTTGGAGGGCGACTGGTCGGAGACCCAGTACTTC,CASSLEGDWSETQYF
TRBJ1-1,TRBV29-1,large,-,TGCAGTGTTGACTCGAAGGGAGGGGAGGGAGCTTTCTTT,CSVDSKGGEGAFF
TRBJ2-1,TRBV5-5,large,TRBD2,TGTGCCAGCGCCACTCGGGGGGATGAGCAGTTCTTC,CASATRGDEQFF
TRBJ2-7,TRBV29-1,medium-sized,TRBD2,TGCAGCGTCATTAGCGGGAGGTCAGGGGAGCAGTACTTC,CSVISGRSGEQYF
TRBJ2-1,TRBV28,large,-,TGTGCCAGCAGTTCCCTATGGGAAAGCCAACTCTCCTACAATGAGCAGTTCTTC,CASSSLWESQLSYNEQFF
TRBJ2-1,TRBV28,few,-,TGTGCCAGTGGCCGTAACAATGAGCAGTTCTTC,CASGRNNEQFF
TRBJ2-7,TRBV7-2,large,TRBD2,TGTGCCAGCAGCCAGGACTACGGACTAGGAGGCGAGCAGTACTTC,CASSQDYGLGGEQYF
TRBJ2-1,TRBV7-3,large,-,TGTGCCAGCAGCTCATCCGGAGGAGGGGGGGATGAGCAGTTCTTC,CASSSSGGGGDEQFF
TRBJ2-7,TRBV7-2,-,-,TGTGCCAGCAGTGTTCCCTTGAGGGTTCACTACGAGCAGTACTTC,CASSVPLRVHYEQYF
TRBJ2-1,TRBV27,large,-,TGTGCCAGCAGCTTCACCGTGGGCGGTGAGCAGTTCTTC,CASSFTVGGEQFF
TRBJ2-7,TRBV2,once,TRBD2,TGTGCCAGCAGGCGGCGGGAGACCACCTACGAGCAGTACTTC,CASRRRETTYEQYF
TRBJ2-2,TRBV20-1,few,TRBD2,TGCAGTGCTAGAGATGGGACTAGCGACACCGGGGAGCTGTTTTTT,CSARDGTSDTGELFF
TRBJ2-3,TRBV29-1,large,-,TGCAGCGTTGAAGATGGGGCGAGCGGTGGCGCAGATACGCAGTATTTT,CSVEDGASGGADTQYF
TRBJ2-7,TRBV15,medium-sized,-,TGTGCCACCAGCAGAGAAAGTAGGTCGGACGAGCAGTACTTC,CATSRESRSDEQYF
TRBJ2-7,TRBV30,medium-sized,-,TGTGCCCAGGGTTACTACGAGCAGTACTTC,CAQGYYEQYF
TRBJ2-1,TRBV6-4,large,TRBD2,TGTGCCAGCAGCGGAACTAGCGGGGGAGGAAATGAGCAGTTCTTC,CASSGTSGGGNEQFF
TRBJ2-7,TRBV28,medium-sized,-,TGTGCCAGCAGTTTAAGACAGGAAGGCTACGAGCAGTACTTC,CASSLRQEGYEQYF
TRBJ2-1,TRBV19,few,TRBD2,TGTGCCAGTAGTCCCTATAGCGGGTGGGGGGATGAGCAGTTCTTC,CASSPYSGWGDEQFF
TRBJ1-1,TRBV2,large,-,TGTGCCAGCAGTGGCCTCCGGACCCGGACCATGAACACTGAAGCTTTCTTT,CASSGLRTRTMNTEAFF
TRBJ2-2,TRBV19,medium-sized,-,TGTGCCAGTAGTATTAATAGGGCTCATGCCGGGGAGCTGTTTTTT,CASSINRAHAGELFF
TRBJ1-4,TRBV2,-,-,TGTGCCAGCAGCGCCGGGGGCGATAATGAAAAACTGTTTTTT,CASSAGGDNEKLFF
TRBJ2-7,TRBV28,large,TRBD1,TGTGCCAGCAGTCTCCTGACAGGGGTGGTATCCTACGAGCAGTACTTC,CASSLLTGVVSYEQYF
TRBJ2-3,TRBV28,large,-,TGTGCCAGCAGTTCCACCCTACAGTGGTCAGATACGCAGTATTTT,CASSSTLQWSDTQYF
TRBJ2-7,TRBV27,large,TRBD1,TGTGCCAGCAGTTCAACTACTCCCGACAGGGGGGCCGTTTACGAGCAGTACTTC,CASSSTTPDRGAVYEQYF
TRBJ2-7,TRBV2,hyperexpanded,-,TGTGCCAGCAGTGACCAGTCTATGTCCTACGAGCAGTACTTC,CASSDQSMSYEQYF
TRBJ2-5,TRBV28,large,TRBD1,TGTGCCAGCAGTCTCACAACACAGGGGTGGGAGACCCAGTACTTC,CASSLTTQGWETQYF
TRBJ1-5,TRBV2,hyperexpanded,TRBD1,TGTGCCAGCAGGGAAGGGACAGGGGGCTTTCAGCCCCAGCATTTT,CASREGTGGFQPQHF
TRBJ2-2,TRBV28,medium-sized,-,TGTGCCACCGGGGACCTAAAGGGAGGGGGGACCGGGGAGCTGTTTTTT,CATGDLKGGGTGELFF
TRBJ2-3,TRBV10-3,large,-,TGTGCCATCAGCTTAGCGGAACTGAGCACAGATACGCAGTATTTT,CAISLAELSTDTQYF
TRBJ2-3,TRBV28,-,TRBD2,TGTGCCAGCAGTCTTGTTAGCGGGACTGATACGCAGTATTTC,CASSLVSGTDTQYF
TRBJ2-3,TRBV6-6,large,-,TGTGCCAGTAATTCGGCCGGGGGTGGTACGCAGTATTTT,CASNSAGGGTQYF
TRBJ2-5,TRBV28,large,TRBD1,TGTGCCAGCAGCCCAGGGACAGAACAAGAGACCCAGTACTTC,CASSPGTEQETQYF